The 10 T cell receptor beta chains below were found in one sample sequenced in a study of blood T cell repertoires in COVID-19. Clones were sequenced by immunoSEQ multiplex PCR, and TCRdb holds only the in-frame ones, with some missing. Found here are a few hundred thousand clones, roughly 82% of them singletons; the top ten hold around 1.5%. Sequenced: peripheral blood. These receptors were taken from a woman aged 45-65 years with acute or convalescent COVID-19.

This chain connects TRBV19 to TRBJ1-4; D ambiguous. Trimming left V 4 bases short and J 1 base short, with 19 bases between. In germline, CDR1 is LNHDA, CDR2 SQIVND (reference sequence). This CDR3 has 18 residues. Here the CDR3 reads CASSRRVEKRITNEKLFF. DNA for the CDR3: TGTGCCAGTAGTAGGAGGGTCGAAAAACGCATAACTAATGAAAAACTGTTTTTT.

This sequence joins TRBV7-3 and TRBJ1-2; 9 bases align to TRBD1. CDR1 SGHTA and CDR2 FQGTGA come from the germline V gene. Germline trimming cut 4 bases from V and 8 bases from J; bases unmatched to any gene: 17. CDR3 length: 17 amino acids. Here the CDR3 reads CASSSTYLRTGEPGYTF. The CDR3 DNA reads TGTGCCAGCAGCTCAACATACCTGCGGACAGGGGAGCCCGGCTACACCTTC. The complete variable domain, with remaining parts taken from reference TRBV7-3 and TRBJ1-2, reads GAGVSQTPSNKVTEKGKYVELRCDPISGHTALYWYRQSLGQGPEFLIYFQGTGAADDSGLPNDRFFAVRPEGSVSTLKIQRTERGDSAVYLCASSSTYLRTGEPGYTFGSGTRLTVV.

This clone has a handful of counts. The V and J genes are TRBV28 and TRBJ2-7, with 7 bases aligning to TRBD2. The junction had 4 bases not matched to a gene; V was cut back by 6 bases and J by 2 bases. Germline V CDR1 and CDR2: MDHEN, SYDVKM. CDR3 size: 13 residues. CDR3 protein: CASSLGLPYEQYF. CDR3 DNA sequence: TGTGCCAGCAGCTTGGGACTACCCTACGAGCAGTACTTC.

This clone was seen just once. The CDR3 loop reads CASYAYGFNTQYF. CDR3 coding DNA: TGTGCCAGCTATGCGTACGGGTTTAATACGCAGTATTTT. V and J are TRBV28 and TRBJ2-3; D ambiguous. This CDR3 comprises 13 residues. V was pared by 8 bases and J by 7 bases, with 16 bases between. CDR1 is MDHEN and CDR2 is SYDVKM in the germline V gene. Supplemented by reference TRBV28 and TRBJ2-3, the full variable domain reads DVKVTQSSRYLVKRTGEKVFLECVQDMDHENMFWYRQDPGLGLRLIYFSYDVKMKEKGDIPEGYSVSREKKERFSLILESASTNQTSMYLCASYAYGFNTQYFGPGTRLTVL.

This chain links TRBV5-1 with TRBJ1-4; D is ambiguous. The germline gives CDR1 SGHRS, CDR2 YFSETQ. The CDR3 totals 15 residues. V lost 2 bases and J lost 6, with 14 bases in between. CDR3 in DNA: TGCGCCAGCAGCTTTGCCCCGGGGATGGATGAAAAACTGTTTTTT. As protein: CASSFAPGMDEKLFF.

A single count supports this clone. This sequence joins TRBV7-9 and TRBJ1-2; D not resolved. CDR1 is SEHNR and CDR2 is FQNEAQ in the germline V gene (reference sequence). The CDR3 loop spans 12 amino acids. With 4 bases removed from V and 8 bases from J, the gap between germline ends came to 11 bases. For the CDR3, the DNA is TGTGCCAGCAGCTCCAAAGGGAGCGGCTACACCTTC. Encoded protein: CASSSKGSGYTF.

DNA for the CDR3: TGTGCCAGCAGCTTGGTCCGGAATGAGCAGTTCTTC. Translated, it gives CASSLVRNEQFF. This chain links TRBV5-4 with TRBJ2-1, with unresolved D. Trimming took 0 bases from V and 7 from J, leaving 5 bases between them. CDR1 is SGHNT, CDR2 YYREEE, per germline (reference sequence). CDR3 length: 12 amino acids.

The chain has TRBV29-1 and TRBJ1-2, with D hard to call. The CDR3 is 12 residues long. Germline-derived CDR1 and CDR2 are SQVTM and ANQGSEA. Trimming stripped 3 bases from V and 5 bases from J, with 10 bases between. The CDR3: CSVEEMTYGYTF. CDR3 in DNA: TGCAGCGTTGAGGAGATGACGTATGGCTACACCTTC. Filled out from reference TRBV29-1 and TRBJ1-2, the complete variable domain reads SAVISQKPSRDICQRGTSLTIQCQVDSQVTMMFWYRQQPGQSLTLIATANQGSEATYESGFVIDKFPISRPNLTFSTLTVSNMSPEDSSIYLCSVEEMTYGYTFGSGTRLTVV.

The chain recombines TRBV5-4 with TRBJ1-2, with TRBD1 matching over 8 bases. Germline V CDR1 and CDR2: SGHNT, YYREEE (reference sequence). This CDR3 is built from 15 residues. With 4 bases clipped from V and 5 bases from J, the junction kept 10 bases outside the gene matches. CDR3 DNA: TGTGCCAGCAGCAAAGTACAGGGGGATCTATATGGCTACACCTTC. Translated, it gives CASSKVQGDLYGYTF. The full variable domain, completed using reference TRBV5-4 and TRBJ1-2, is ETGVTQSPTHLIKTRGQQVTLRCSSQSGHNTVSWYQQALGQGPQFIFQYYREEENGRGNFPPRFSGLQFPNYSSELNVNALELDDSALYLCASSKVQGDLYGYTFGSGTRLTVV.

The V gene is TRBV3-1 (or the pseudogene TRBV3-2), the J gene TRBJ1-2, with D perhaps matching TRBD1 (6 bases). The germline CDR1 and CDR2 sequences are LGHDT and YNNKEL (reference sequence). V was clipped by 3 bases and J by 4 bases, with 9 bases between them. The CDR3 is made up of 13 amino acids. Here the CDR3 reads CASSQDSVYGYTF. For the CDR3, the DNA is TGTGCCAGCAGCCAGGACAGCGTCTATGGCTACACCTTC.